This T cell receptor (beta chain) was sequenced for a study of T cells after yellow fever vaccination. Overall study findings and caveats: Relatively few clonotypes were ones that appeared in both CD4 and CD8 compartments. Reappearing after the booster were most of the clones from primary vaccination (less than 98% CD4, about 88% CD8). Contaminating bulk clonotypes could be abundant in FACS-sorted repertoires.

Many counts were recorded for this clonotype. Its antigen is unknown. Synthesis of TCR cDNA relied on 5'RACE template switching, which attached a universal primer site and UMIs. TCRdb passed the 5' RACE reads through MiXCR, listing each CDR3 protein once. The sample yields 300,000 to 350,000 distinct CDR3 sequences, about 4% seen once. V was pared by 0 bases and J by 8 bases, with 11 bases between. CDR3 length: 14 residues. This sequence was found in a man aged 18 to 30 who received the YFV17D yellow fever vaccine. The chain combines TRBV23-1 with TRBJ2-4, with TRBD2 as a possible D gene (6 bases). TRBV23-1 is classed as an ORF, of uncertain function. Sample: PBMCs, taken 5 days after the yellow fever booster vaccination. The DNA of the CDR3 is TGCGCCAGCAGTCAATCCGGGGGTGGTTACATTCAGTACTTC. Protein sequence: CASSQSGGGYIQYF.